A single sample is the source of the 10 T cell receptor beta chains below, sequenced in a study of regulatory T cells in long-lasting Graves disease. For TCR beta, libraries came from iRepertoire HTBI primers and Arm-PCR of CDR3 regions. Each CDR3 protein gets one entry after TCRdb re-called the multiplex PCR reads with MiXCR. In the table there are around 480,000 distinct CDR3 sequences, 16% of which are singletons. The time point denotes: newly diagnosed GD, antithyroid drugs for less than 3 months. The TCR library used RNA extracted from PBMCs. These records were also assigned to another study, of T cells in Graves' hyperthyroidism and ophthalmopathy.

This specimen consisted of peripheral blood mononuclear cells (PBMCs), obtained at new diagnosis, from a patient treated with antithyroid drugs. The receptors were sampled from a man in his forties with Graves disease.

This clonotype showed up many times. The V call is TRBV24-1, the J call TRBJ1-1; D unclear. The germline V gene has CDR1 KGHDR and CDR2 SFDVKD. The CDR3 loop spans 15 amino acids. V lost 2 bases and J 3 bases, leaving 12 bases between the germline ends. The DNA of the CDR3 is TGTGCCACCAGTGATTCCGCCCGGGAGGACACTGAAGCTTTCTTT. Its translation: CATSDSAREDTEAFF.

This clonotype was found many times. V usage is TRBV28 and J usage is TRBJ2-7; possible D gene TRBD1, 6 bases. This CDR3 spans 14 amino acids. The V gene lost 6 bases and the J gene lost 5 bases, with 17 bases spanning the gap. Germline V lookup: CDR1 MDHEN, CDR2 SYDVKM. CDR3 sequence (DNA): TGTGCCAGCAGCGATGCCGGGACAATCCACGAGCAGTACTTC. Protein sequence: CASSDAGTIHEQYF.

There are many counts of this clonotype. The genes are TRBV2 and TRBJ1-6, with TRBD1 matching over 8 bases. There are 14 residues in the CDR3. The germline V gene has CDR1 SNHLY and CDR2 FYNNEI. The junction had 8 bases not matched to a gene; V was cut back by 6 bases and J by 10 bases. Written as DNA, the CDR3 is TGTGCCAGCAGGAGGGGACAGGTGGAATCACCCCTCCACTTT. It yields the protein CASRRGQVESPLHF.

This clonotype occurred many times. V usage is TRBV24-1 and J usage is TRBJ2-7; D possibly corresponds to TRBD2 (6 bases). CDR1 and CDR2 (germline): KGHDR, SFDVKD. The CDR3 runs 17 residues. Trimming cost V 2 bases and J 0 bases, with 16 bases left between them. The CDR3 region has the DNA TGTGCCACCAGTGATTACGCTCCGGGAGCTAGCTCCTACGAGCAGTACTTC. The encoded protein is CATSDYAPGASSYEQYF.

Comment on this clonotype: Possible read error: a much larger clone is one base away. The chain is built from TRBV5-1 and TRBJ2-3; D might be TRBD2 (6 bases). Germline V gene data show CDR1 as SGHRS and CDR2 as YFSETQ. This CDR3 has 16 residues. V dropped 2 bases and J dropped 7 bases, with 20 bases sitting between them. CDR3 DNA sequence: TGCGCCAGCAGCTTAACGGCGGGAACCCAGACATATACGCAGTATTTT. Protein product: CASSLTAGTQTYTQYF.

The rearrangement links TRBV5-1 to TRBJ2-7; 9 bases fit TRBD2. V lost 3 bases and J lost 3; bases outside the gene matches: 4. This CDR3 is built from 14 residues. In germline, CDR1 is SGHRS, CDR2 YFSETQ. In DNA, the CDR3 is TGCGCCAGCAGCTGGAGACTAGCGGACTACGAGCAGTACTTC. Its translation: CASSWRLADYEQYF.

This clonotype has a count of ten or more. The genes are TRBV6-1 and TRBJ1-1; D gene ambiguous. V dropped 2 bases and J dropped 0 bases, with 10 bases sitting between them. This CDR3 has 15 amino acids. Per germline, CDR1 MNHNS and CDR2 SASEGT. The CDR3 DNA is TGTGCCAGCAGTGAACAGTATCGACTGAACACTGAAGCTTTCTTT. Protein sequence: CASSEQYRLNTEAFF.

This rearrangement joins TRBV10-2 to TRBJ1-3; D is undetermined. CDR3 length equals 15 residues. Germline loops: CDR1 WSHSY, CDR2 SAAADI. V was pared by 2 bases and J by 0 bases, with 8 bases between. The CDR3 protein is CASSEMGISGNTIYF. The CDR3 nucleotides read TGCGCCAGCAGTGAGATGGGGATCTCTGGAAACACCATATATTTT.

The chain couples TRBV2 to TRBJ2-7; D remains unclear. The germline V and J ends were trimmed by 3 bases and 6 bases, with 21 bases remaining between them. Germline V gene sequence: CDR1 SNHLY, CDR2 FYNNEI. The CDR3 runs to 16 residues. This CDR3 reads CASSDVSWRLAPEQYF. The CDR3 nucleotides are TGTGCCAGCAGTGATGTTTCGTGGCGACTGGCTCCCGAGCAGTACTTC.

This clonotype showed up many times. The chain is built from TRBV28 and TRBJ2-1, with TRBD2 identical over 7 bases. The V gene end was trimmed by 5 bases and the J gene end by 3 bases; junction bases not matched to a gene: 10. Germline-derived CDR1 and CDR2 are MDHEN and SYDVKM. The CDR3 extends over 16 amino acids. The CDR3 spells CASSPSGRNIYNEQFF. The CDR3 DNA is TGTGCCAGCAGTCCGTCCGGGAGGAACATCTACAATGAGCAGTTCTTC.